This TCR beta chain came from a study of blood T cell repertoires in COVID-19. Study-wide context: Acute-phase and convalescent COVID-19 samples originated in the United States, Italy and Spain. Sources were T cells, B-cell-depleted T cells, or PBMCs; the material itself was cDNA or gDNA.

Trimming removed 4 bases at V and 1 base at J, with 11 bases between. CDR3 length equals 14 residues. In germline, CDR1 is SGHTS, CDR2 YDEGEE. Produced via immunoSEQ multiplex PCR; TCRdb's table is partial and in-frame only. Of over 110,000 clones in the sample, over 70% were seen once. Recruits, aged roughly 18 to 90 years, lived in around 24 US areas. Cohort placement rested on clinical history that participants reported themselves. The gene calls are TRBV5-8 and TRBJ1-1, with unresolved D. Source material: PBMCs or T cells enriched from blood (not recorded which). The sequence was collected from a man aged 50-60 years in a cohort exposed to, infected with or recovered from COVID-19 (not recorded which). CDR3 DNA sequence: TGTGCCAGCAGCCTGGGCCAGAAGAACACTGAAGCTTTCTTT. As protein: CASSLGQKNTEAFF.